This T cell receptor beta chain was sequenced for a study of PD-L1 blockade in urothelial cancer. Documented time point: pretreatment peripheral blood. Per germline, CDR1 SQVTM and CDR2 ANQGSEA. The trim removed 8 bases at V and 0 bases at J, leaving 9 bases unmatched. CDR3 length equals 14 residues. Only in-frame clones appear in the TCRdb table, and some are missing; sequencing was by immunoSEQ multiplex PCR. The sample includes tens of thousands of clones, around 85% of them seen just once. The sequenced sample was PBMCs, obtained around atezolizumab (anti-PD-L1) treatment. The TCR comes from a woman in her sixties with urothelial cancer. V gene TRBV29-1 combines with J gene TRBJ1-1; 7 positions agree with TRBD1. CDR3 amino acids: CSMEGTAMNTEAFF. Written as DNA, the CDR3 is TGCAGCATGGAAGGGACAGCTATGAACACTGAAGCTTTCTTT. Supplemented by reference TRBV29-1 and TRBJ1-1, the full variable domain reads SAVISQKPSRDICQRGTSLTIQCQVDSQVTMMFWYRQQPGQSLTLIATANQGSEATYESGFVIDKFPISRPNLTFSTLTVSNMSPEDSSIYLCSMEGTAMNTEAFFGQGTRLTVV.